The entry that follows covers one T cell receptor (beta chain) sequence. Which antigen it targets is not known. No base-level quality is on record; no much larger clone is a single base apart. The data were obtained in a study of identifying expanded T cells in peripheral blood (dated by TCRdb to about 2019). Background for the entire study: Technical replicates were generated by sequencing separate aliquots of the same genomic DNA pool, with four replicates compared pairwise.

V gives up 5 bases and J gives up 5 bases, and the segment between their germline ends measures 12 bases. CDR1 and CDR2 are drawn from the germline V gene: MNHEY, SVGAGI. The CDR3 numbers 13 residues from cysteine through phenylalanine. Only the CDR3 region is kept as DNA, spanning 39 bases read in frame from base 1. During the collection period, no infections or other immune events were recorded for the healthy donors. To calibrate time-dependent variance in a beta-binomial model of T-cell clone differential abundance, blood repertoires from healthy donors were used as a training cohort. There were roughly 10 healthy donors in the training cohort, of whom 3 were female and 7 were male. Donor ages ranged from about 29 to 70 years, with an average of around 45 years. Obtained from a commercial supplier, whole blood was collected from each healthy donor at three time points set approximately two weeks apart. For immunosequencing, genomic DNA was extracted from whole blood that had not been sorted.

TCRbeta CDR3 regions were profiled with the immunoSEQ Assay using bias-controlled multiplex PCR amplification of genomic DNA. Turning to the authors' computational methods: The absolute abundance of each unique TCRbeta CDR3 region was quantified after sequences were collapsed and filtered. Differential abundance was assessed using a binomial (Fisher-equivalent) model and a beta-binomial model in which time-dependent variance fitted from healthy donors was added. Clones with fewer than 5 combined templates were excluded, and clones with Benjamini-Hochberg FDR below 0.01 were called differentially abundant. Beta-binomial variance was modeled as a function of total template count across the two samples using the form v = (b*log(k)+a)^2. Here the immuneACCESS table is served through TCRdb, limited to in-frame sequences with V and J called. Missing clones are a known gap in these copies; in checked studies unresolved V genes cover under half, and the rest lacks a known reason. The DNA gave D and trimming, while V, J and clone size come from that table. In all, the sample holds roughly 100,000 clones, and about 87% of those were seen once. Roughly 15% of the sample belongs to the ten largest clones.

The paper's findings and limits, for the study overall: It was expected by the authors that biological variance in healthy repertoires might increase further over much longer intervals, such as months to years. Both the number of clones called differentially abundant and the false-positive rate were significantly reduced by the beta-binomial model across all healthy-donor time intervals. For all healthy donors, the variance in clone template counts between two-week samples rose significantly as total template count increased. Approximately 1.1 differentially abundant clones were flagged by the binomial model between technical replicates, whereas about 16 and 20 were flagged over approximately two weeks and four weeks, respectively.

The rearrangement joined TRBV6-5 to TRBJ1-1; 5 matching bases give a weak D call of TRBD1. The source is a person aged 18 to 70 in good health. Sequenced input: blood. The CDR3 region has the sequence CASSQNRNTEAFF. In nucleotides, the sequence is TGTGCCAGCAGTCAGAACAGGAATACTGAAGCTTTCTTT.